This passage covers 10 T cell receptor beta chains from one sample sequenced in a study of cytomegalovirus exposure and HLA in healthy donors. Measured with immunoSEQ multiplex PCR; TCRdb has only the in-frame clones, and not every one. Of a few hundred thousand clones listed, 65% to 85% were seen once; the top ten hold 11% to 15%. The sample was PBMCs. Receptor source: a woman aged 30 to 39 in good health and CMV-seropositive.

V is TRBV10-3 and J is TRBJ1-2, with D unclear. V was shortened by 2 bases and J by 5 bases, with 12 bases between the two germline ends. Germline CDR1 reads ENHRY; CDR2 reads SYGVKD. The CDR3 length is 14 residues. DNA for the CDR3: TGTGCCATCAGTGAGCCAATAAAGGGTTATGGCTACACCTTC. It specifies CAISEPIKGYGYTF.

The CDR3 nucleotides are TGCGCCAGCAGCCAAGACCCCCCTTCGGGACAGGTCGACGAGCAGTACTTC. The encoded protein is CASSQDPPSGQVDEQYF. The gene calls are TRBV4-1 and TRBJ2-7; 8 bases match TRBD1. Losses at the gene ends were 0 bases for V and 5 bases for J; bases not matched to a gene: 12. The germline V gene has CDR1 MGHRA and CDR2 YSYEKL. The CDR3 runs to 17 residues.

The chain carries TRBV29-1 and TRBJ2-7; 8 bases line up with TRBD1. Per germline, CDR1 SQVTM and CDR2 ANQGSEA. The V gene end was trimmed by 5 bases and the J gene end by 11 bases; junction bases not matched to a gene: 5. The CDR3 has 10 amino acids. DNA of the CDR3: TGCAGCGTTCCGGACAGGGTTGAGTACTTC. As protein: CSVPDRVEYF.

This sequence joins TRBV6-1 and TRBJ1-3, with no clear D. This CDR3 has 15 amino acids. Germline V gene lookup returns CDR1 MNHNS and CDR2 SASEGT. Trimming removed 11 bases at V and 6 bases at J, with 23 bases between. Written as DNA, the CDR3 is TGTGCCTTATGGTCCCAGCAGCTGAATGAAAACACCATATATTTT. It codes for CALWSQQLNENTIYF.

The chain uses TRBV5-8 and TRBJ1-2; weak D call: TRBD1 (5 bases). Germline CDR1 is SGHTS and CDR2 is YDEGEE. This CDR3 comprises 13 residues. The V and J ends lost 2 bases and 8 bases respectively, with 13 bases between them. The CDR3 nucleotides are TGTGCCAGCAGCTTTCGCAGGGAGCACGGCTACACCTTC. It yields the protein CASSFRREHGYTF.

This chain links TRBV5-8 with TRBJ2-7, with D perhaps matching TRBD2 (5 bases). Germline CDR1 reads SGHTS; CDR2 reads YDEGEE. There are 17 residues in the CDR3. With 0 bases removed from V and 5 bases from J, the gap between germline ends came to 21 bases. The CDR3 region is CASSLVEGFGNVHEQYF. CDR3 DNA: TGTGCCAGCAGCTTGGTAGAGGGCTTCGGAAACGTCCACGAGCAGTACTTC.

V is TRBV6-1 and J is TRBJ2-7; 7 bases fit TRBD2. Germline V gene data show CDR1 as MNHNS and CDR2 as SASEGT. V shed 6 bases and J 3 bases; nucleotides not matched to a gene: 5. This CDR3 contains 13 residues. This CDR3 reads CASRWGGDYEQYF. CDR3 in DNA: TGTGCCAGCAGGTGGGGGGGGGACTACGAGCAGTACTTC.

This clone appeared a single time. V usage is TRBV28 and J usage is TRBJ2-3, with D perhaps TRBD2 (5 bases). Germline V gene data show CDR1 as MDHEN and CDR2 as SYDVKM. CDR3 length: 14 amino acids. V was shortened by 3 bases and J by 6 bases, with 13 bases between the two germline ends. CDR3 loop: CASSFRGRADTQYF. The CDR3 bases are TGTGCCAGCAGTTTTAGAGGGAGAGCGGATACGCAGTATTTT.

This chain links TRBV27 with TRBJ2-7; 8 bases are a match to TRBD1. This CDR3 spans 12 amino acids. Trimming at V came to 6 bases and at J to 6 bases, leaving 4 bases not matched to a gene. CDR1 and CDR2 from the germline V gene are MNHEY and SMNVEV (reference sequence). For the CDR3, the DNA is TGTGCCAGCAGCCCTACAGGGGGCGAGCAGTACTTC. Its protein is CASSPTGGEQYF.

This clone was recorded many times. This chain uses TRBV28 with TRBJ2-3; 8 bases map to TRBD2. The length of the CDR3 is 16 residues. Looked up from germline, CDR1 is MDHEN and CDR2 is SYDVKM. V gave up 4 bases and J gave up 5 bases; unmatched junction bases: 11. The CDR3 bases are TGTGCCAGCAGTTCCCAGGAGCGGGAGAGTGTAGATACGCAGTATTTT. Residues: CASSSQERESVDTQYF.